This entry concerns a single T cell receptor beta chain. This clone occurred once. It lacks a known antigen. Nothing much larger sits one base from this clone, and base qualities are not available. The time point label, read with the paper, signifies: about 28 days (+/-7) after the second vaccine dose. AZD1222 recipients with second doses at about 4 weeks or about 12 weeks were pooled, because spike-specific TCR depth and breadth did not differ between schedules. Vaccinee samples came from UK trials COV001 and COV002, including a single-blind randomized controlled phase 2/3 trial of AZD1222 (ChAdOx1 nCoV-19) in healthy adults. Trial participant PBMC samples were collected at day 0 and day 28 after the second dose for TCRbeta chain sequencing. The CDR3 regions of human TCRbeta chains were subjected to immunosequencing. On the authors' methods: TCRs in the repertoires were matched against a reference library of SARS-CoV-2-specific TCRs that had been generated with the MIRA antigen-specificity platform. Breadth meant the fraction of unique TCRs that were SARS-CoV-2-associated, whereas depth meant the fraction of total T cells that were SARS-CoV-2-associated. Using the MIRA data, each spike-specific TCR was assigned both to the spike region to which the TCR was reactive and to a CD4 or CD8 class. Log10-transformed breadth and depth values were compared by one-way ANOVA with Sidak's multiple comparisons tests. TCRdb holds this immuneACCESS table with in-frame rearrangements only. Some clones are missing; in checked studies, unresolved V genes explain under half, and the rest has no known cause. The V and J calls and clone size were taken over from that table, and D and trimming were inferred from the DNA. The table for this sample lists roughly 70,000 clones; around 82% of them were counted only once. Jointly, the top ten make up about 6.1% of the sample.

The entry originates in a study of T cell responses to AZD1222 COVID-19 vaccine (dated by TCRdb to the early 2020s). Study-wide context: A total of 233 trial participants underwent TCR sequencing, of whom some 200 had received two doses of AZD1222 and around 25 had received two doses of the MenACWY control vaccine. Trial participants were enrolled by age into 18-55, 56-69 and 70-plus year subgroups, with roughly 150, 30 and 60 TCR-sequenced participants respectively. Study-wide conclusions, independent of this receptor: Most participants were white British and females outnumbered males, and the authors suggested that clonal diversity may have been underestimated. After two AZD1222 doses, both the breadth and the depth of spike-specific TCRs were significantly higher than at day 0 and than in MenACWY recipients. CD4 TCRs associated with the vaccine covered the entire spike protein, and the dominant responses were in regions 160-218 and 743-854. The 56-69-year group was small, and its depth increase did not reach significance, likely because of low power. No day 14 peak-response samples were available, so repertoires were characterized only after the peak T cell response. Only five or six AZD1222 recipients were SARS-CoV-2 seropositive at baseline, limiting conclusions about previously exposed vaccinees. Reportedly, almost half of the unique spike-specific TCRs recognized epitopes lying outside the regions that are mutated in the B.1.351 and B.1.1.7 variants.

The CDR3 runs 14 amino acids, cysteine and phenylalanine included. Just the 42-base CDR3 DNA is kept, in frame starting at base 1. V sheds 5 bases and J sheds 6 bases, leaving 13 bases between their ends. The germline V gene supplies CDR1 SGHTA and CDR2 FQGNSA. The source was peripheral blood, collected 28 days after the second AZD1222 dose. Rearrangement joined TRBV7-2 to TRBJ2-2, and perhaps TRBD1 as D gene, on 6 matching bases. This TCR was sampled from an adult who received the AZD1222 COVID-19 vaccine. The CDR3 region reads CASSLNRESGELFF. The bases read TGTGCCAGCAGCCTTAACAGGGAATCCGGGGAGCTGTTTTTT.